Listed here are 30 T cell receptor beta chains from one sample, sequenced in a study of blood T cell repertoires in COVID-19. The protocol was immunoSEQ multiplex PCR, while the TCRdb copy is restricted to in-frame clones and leaves out a portion. Of about 240,000 clones in the sample, about 87% were seen once. Sequences were obtained from peripheral blood. These receptors were obtained from a woman in her 70s with active or convalescent COVID-19.

The rearrangement joins TRBV19 to TRBJ2-5; 10 bases are shared with TRBD2. The CDR3 length is 14 residues. With V trimmed by 7 bases and J by 9 bases, 11 bases remained unmatched. The germline gives CDR1 LNHDA, CDR2 SQIVND (reference sequence). CDR3 residues: CASNSGGVRVAQYF. In nucleotides, the CDR3 is TGTGCCAGTAACAGCGGGGGGGTTCGGGTGGCCCAGTACTTC. The full variable domain, with the rest looked up from reference TRBV19 and TRBJ2-5, is DGGITQSPKYLFRKEGQNVTLSCEQNLNHDAMYWYRQDPGQGLRLIYYSQIVNDFQKGDIAEGYSVSREKKESFPLTVTSAQKNPTAFYLCASNSGGVRVAQYFGPGTRLLVL.

The rearrangement joins TRBV18 to TRBJ2-1; a weak D match, TRBD1 (8 bases). Germline loops: CDR1 KGHSH, CDR2 LQKENI. Trimming took off 0 bases at V and 10 bases at J, with 22 bases between the two ends. This CDR3 contains 17 residues. Here the CDR3 reads CASSPPGQGGSVGEQFF. In DNA form, the CDR3 reads TGTGCCAGCTCACCACCCGGACAGGGAGGGAGCGTTGGCGAGCAGTTCTTC. The full variable domain, completed using reference TRBV18 and TRBJ2-1, is NAGVMQNPRHLVRRRGQEARLRCSPMKGHSHVYWYRQLPEEGLKFMVYLQKENIIDESGMPKERFSAEFPKEGPSILRIQQVVRGDSAAYFCASSPPGQGGSVGEQFFGPGTRLTVL.

This rearrangement joins TRBV29-1 to TRBJ1-2; D is possibly TRBD1 (5 bases). The CDR3 covers 13 residues. Germline CDR1 and CDR2: SQVTM and ANQGSEA. Between the trimmed V and J ends, which lost 4 bases and 6 bases, there was a span of 15 bases. Here the CDR3 DNA reads TGCAGCGTTGTCAGGGTTCTTCTAAATGGCTACACCTTC. Amino acid sequence: CSVVRVLLNGYTF.

V gene TRBV12-3 or TRBV12-4 combines with J gene TRBJ2-7; 8 bases align to TRBD1. The CDR3 covers 11 residues. The V segment lost 8 bases and the J segment 6 bases; nucleotides outside the gene matches: 3. The CDR3 nucleotides read TGTGCCAGCTACGGACAGGGCGAGCAGTACTTC. Its translation: CASYGQGEQYF.

The J gene is TRBJ2-7, the V gene TRBV7-2, with TRBD2 identical over 11 bases. The trim removed 5 bases at V and 5 bases at J, leaving 14 bases unmatched. This CDR3 is 17 amino acids long. Looked up from germline, CDR1 is SGHTA and CDR2 is FQGNSA. The CDR3 sequence: CASSPPLAGVGGNEQYF. The CDR3 coding sequence is TGTGCCAGCAGCCCCCCACTAGCGGGGGTGGGGGGGAACGAGCAGTACTTC.

The chain uses TRBV5-1 and TRBJ2-7; D not resolved. The length of the CDR3 is 16 residues. The V gene's germline CDR1 is SGHRS and CDR2 YFSETQ. V lost 0 bases, J lost 3 bases, and 16 bases lay in between. CDR3 sequence reads: CASSLGAGTVNYEQYF. Written as DNA, the CDR3 is TGCGCCAGCAGCTTGGGGGCAGGTACCGTGAACTACGAGCAGTACTTC.

The chain combines TRBV9 with TRBJ1-1; D may be TRBD1 (5 bases). The germline V gene encodes CDR1 SGDLS and CDR2 YYNGEE. This CDR3 comprises 14 residues. Deletions cut 0 bases from V and 2 bases from J, with 8 bases between. The DNA of the CDR3 is TGTGCCAGCAGCGTAGTGGGGGGAAACACTGAAGCTTTCTTT. Translated, it gives CASSVVGGNTEAFF. The full variable domain, in which reference TRBV9 and TRBJ1-1 provide the parts outside the CDR3, is DSGVTQTPKHLITATGQRVTLRCSPRSGDLSVYWYQQSLDQGLQFLIQYYNGEERAKGNILERFSAQQFPDLHSELNLSSLELGDSALYFCASSVVGGNTEAFFGQGTRLTVV.

This clone was counted a single time. This chain joins TRBV4-3 and TRBJ2-2; D gene ambiguous. The length of the CDR3 is 13 residues. Germline values: CDR1 LGHNA, CDR2 YSLEER. V lost 0 bases, J lost 7 bases, and 6 bases lay in between. The DNA for the CDR3 is TGCGCCAGCAGCCAAGAGGCCGTCGGGGAGCTGTTTTTT. Encoded protein: CASSQEAVGELFF.

V and J are TRBV27 and TRBJ1-4, with D uncertain. V gave up 3 bases and J gave up 4 bases, with 12 bases separating them. Germline CDR1 MNHEY, CDR2 SMNVEV (reference sequence). This CDR3 region has 15 residues. CDR3 bases: TGTGCCAGCAGTTTTTTTCAGGCCGGTAATGAAAAACTGTTTTTT. Its protein product is CASSFFQAGNEKLFF.

This chain links TRBV3-1 (or the pseudogene TRBV3-2) with TRBJ2-7; no clear D. This CDR3 region has 12 residues. V dropped 1 base and J dropped 6 bases, with 7 bases sitting between them. Per germline, CDR1 LGHDT and CDR2 YNNKEL (reference sequence). The CDR3 here is CASSQGPPEQYF. In nucleotides, the CDR3 is TGTGCCAGCAGCCAAGGGCCTCCCGAGCAGTACTTC.

The chain employs TRBV7-9 and TRBJ2-7, with 8 bases matching TRBD1. The CDR3 totals 14 residues. V trimming: 5 bases; J trimming: 0 bases; junction bases outside the gene matches: 3. Germline V CDR1 and CDR2: SEHNR, FQNEAQ (reference sequence). This chain's CDR3 is CASSRTGNSYEQYF. For the CDR3, the DNA is TGTGCCAGCAGCCGGACAGGGAACTCCTACGAGCAGTACTTC.

The chain recombines TRBV7-9 with TRBJ1-2; D remains unclear. CDR1 is SEHNR and CDR2 is FQNEAQ in the germline V gene (reference sequence). This CDR3 has 16 residues. Trimming shortened V by 6 bases and J by 1 base, and 18 bases separated the two germline ends. This CDR3 reads CASSQNHGGLNYGYTF. In DNA, the CDR3 is TGTGCCAGCAGTCAGAATCATGGAGGGCTTAACTATGGCTACACCTTC. Together with reference TRBV7-9 and TRBJ1-2, the CDR3 gives the full variable domain: DTGVSQNPRHKITKRGQNVTFRCDPISEHNRLYWYRQTLGQGPEFLTYFQNEAQLEKSRLLSDRFSAERPKGSFSTLEIQRTEQGDSAMYLCASSQNHGGLNYGYTFGSGTRLTVV.

The chain uses TRBV15 and TRBJ1-4, with D unclear. CDR1 is LNHNV and CDR2 is YYDKDF in the germline V gene (reference sequence). This CDR3 is built from 13 residues. With 5 bases removed from V and 5 bases from J, the gap between germline ends came to 9 bases. For the CDR3, the DNA is TGTGCCACCAGCCATCGGTCGAATGAAAAACTGTTTTTT. Its protein product is CATSHRSNEKLFF.

The chain couples TRBV7-2 to TRBJ1-5; D unresolved. Germline CDR1 SGHTA, CDR2 FQGNSA. The V gene lost 3 bases and the J gene lost 2 bases, with 14 bases spanning the gap. The length of the CDR3 is 16 residues. The CDR3 loop reads CASSLWEGGGNQPQHF. CDR3 DNA: TGTGCCAGCAGCTTGTGGGAGGGCGGGGGCAATCAGCCCCAGCATTTT.

This rearrangement joins TRBV5-1 to TRBJ1-5; D ambiguous. From germline, CDR1 is SGHRS and CDR2 YFSETQ. The CDR3 length is 15 residues. Deletions cut 0 bases from V and 7 bases from J, with 14 bases between. CDR3 sequence: CASSLGGAVGQPQHF. Written as DNA, the CDR3 is TGCGCCAGCAGCTTGGGGGGAGCGGTAGGACAGCCCCAGCATTTT. Together with reference TRBV5-1 and TRBJ1-5, the CDR3 gives the full variable domain: KAGVTQTPRYLIKTRGQQVTLSCSPISGHRSVSWYQQTPGQGLQFLFEYFSETQRNKGNFPGRFSGRQFSNSRSEMNVSTLELGDSALYLCASSLGGAVGQPQHFGDGTRLSIL.

The chain's CDR3 is CASSRVLGDAYGYTF. The CDR3 region has the DNA TGCGCCAGCAGCAGGGTCCTCGGGGATGCCTATGGCTACACCTTC. The chain has TRBV4-1 and TRBJ1-2; D is unresolved. This CDR3 has 15 amino acids. V was pared by 5 bases and J by 4 bases, with 17 bases between. Per germline, CDR1 MGHRA and CDR2 YSYEKL.

Here the CDR3 reads CASSHELVSGANVLTF. The CDR3 nucleotides read TGTGCCAGCAGCCATGAATTAGTCTCTGGGGCCAACGTCCTGACTTTC. V gene TRBV14 combines with J gene TRBJ2-6; D is unclear. The V end was cut by 3 bases, the J end by 0 bases, with 9 bases between. This CDR3 is 16 amino acids long. Germline CDR1 and CDR2: SGHDN and FVKESK.

This chain uses TRBV18 with TRBJ2-1; TRBD1 is a possible D gene (5 bases). Between the trimmed V and J ends, which lost 3 bases and 9 bases, there was a span of 15 bases. CDR1 is KGHSH, CDR2 LQKENI, per germline. The CDR3 consists of 14 residues. CDR3 sequence (DNA): TGTGCCAGCTCACCGCCAGGGTCGGTTACTGAGCAGTTCTTC. Residues: CASSPPGSVTEQFF.

On this clone: The sample carries other DNA sequences with the same CDR3. The chain employs TRBV5-4 and TRBJ2-3, with D possibly being TRBD2 (5 bases). Trimming left V 0 bases short and J 0 bases short, with 8 bases between. The CDR3 runs to 15 residues. Per germline, CDR1 SGHNT and CDR2 YYREEE (reference sequence). The CDR3 spells CASSLAPGSTDTQYF. CDR3 DNA: TGTGCCAGCAGCTTGGCCCCGGGAAGCACAGATACGCAGTATTTT.

The chain joins TRBV27 to TRBJ1-2; 10 positions agree with TRBD1. V trimming: 5 bases; J trimming: 7 bases; junction bases outside the gene matches: 4. Germline lookup yields CDR1 MNHEY and CDR2 SMNVEV (reference sequence). The CDR3 runs to 13 residues. This CDR3 reads CASSPRDRGGYTF. The DNA of the CDR3 is TGTGCCAGCAGTCCCCGGGACAGGGGTGGCTACACCTTC.

This chain connects TRBV19 to TRBJ2-2, with 9 bases aligning to TRBD1. The germline CDR1 and CDR2 sequences are LNHDA and SQIVND (reference sequence). J was trimmed by 2 bases and V by 3 bases; bases with no gene match: 7. The length of the CDR3 is 17 residues. For the CDR3, the DNA is TGTGCCAGTAGTATCCTGACAGGGGGTTCTAACACCGGGGAGCTGTTTTTT. It yields the protein CASSILTGGSNTGELFF.

The table lists this clone with a few counts. The chain joins TRBV5-6 to TRBJ1-2, with D possibly TRBD1 on 6 matching bases. The CDR3 runs 16 residues. Trimming left V 3 bases short and J 6 bases short, with 21 bases between. Germline CDR1 is SGHDT and CDR2 is YYEEEE. The DNA of the CDR3 is TGTGCCAGCAGCTCGATCCTCAGGGGTAACTATGATGGCTACACCTTC. Its translation: CASSSILRGNYDGYTF.

V and J are TRBV29-1 and TRBJ2-1, with a possible D match to TRBD1 (5 bases). The CDR3 is made up of 12 amino acids. The V gene's germline CDR1 is SQVTM and CDR2 ANQGSEA. V lost 4 bases to trimming and J lost 7 bases, with 11 bases between them. Here the CDR3 reads CSVVKGRNEQFF. CDR3 nucleotides: TGCAGCGTTGTTAAGGGGCGGAATGAGCAGTTCTTC.

V usage is TRBV5-8 and J usage is TRBJ2-2, with D perhaps matching TRBD2 (6 bases). CDR1 is SGHTS, CDR2 YDEGEE, per germline. The ends were cut back, 1 base at V and 5 bases at J, with 9 bases in the middle. This CDR3 comprises 14 residues. CDR3 sequence (DNA): TGTGCCAGCAGCTTGATCCGGGGGACCGGGGAGCTGTTTTTT. It is translated as CASSLIRGTGELFF.

The chain is built from TRBV5-1 and TRBJ2-7; D ambiguous. Germline CDR1 is SGHRS and CDR2 is YFSETQ. Trimming left V 0 bases short and J 5 bases short, with 6 bases between. This CDR3 has 12 amino acids. CDR3 loop: CASSLEGDEQYF. CDR3 bases: TGCGCCAGCAGCTTGGAAGGAGACGAGCAGTACTTC.

This chain uses TRBV11-3 with TRBJ1-1; D call uncertain. V lost 3 bases and J lost 4, with 3 bases in between. CDR3 length equals 11 residues. Germline loops: CDR1 SGHNT, CDR2 YENEEA. CDR3 bases: TGTGCCAGCAGCTTCAGCACTGAAGCTTTCTTT. Its translation: CASSFSTEAFF.

The gene calls are TRBV6-5 and TRBJ2-1; D gene ambiguous. Germline V gene lookup returns CDR1 MNHEY and CDR2 SVGAGI. V shed 6 bases and J shed 2 bases, with 14 bases lying between them. The CDR3 covers 15 residues. CDR3 nucleotide sequence: TGTGCCAGCAGCAGGTTGGCCCGGACCTACAATGAGCAGTTCTTC. Protein sequence: CASSRLARTYNEQFF.

The chain joins TRBV10-3 to TRBJ1-5; D uncertain. V was shortened by 8 bases and J by 0 bases, with 5 bases between the two germline ends. Germline CDR1 is ENHRY and CDR2 is SYGVKD. The length of the CDR3 is 12 residues. CDR3 DNA sequence: TGTGCCATCGGCATTAGCAATCAGCCCCAGCATTTT. This codes for CAIGISNQPQHF.

The V and J genes are TRBV5-1 and TRBJ2-1; 13 bases line up with TRBD2. The junction had 4 bases not matched to a gene; V was cut back by 3 bases and J by 7 bases. CDR1 SGHRS and CDR2 YFSETQ come from the germline V gene. CDR3 length: 15 residues. CDR3 sequence reads: CASSSTSGGSNEQFF. CDR3 sequence (DNA): TGCGCCAGCAGCTCGACTAGCGGGGGGAGTAATGAGCAGTTCTTC. The variable domain in full, with the rest retrieved from reference TRBV5-1 and TRBJ2-1, is KAGVTQTPRYLIKTRGQQVTLSCSPISGHRSVSWYQQTPGQGLQFLFEYFSETQRNKGNFPGRFSGRQFSNSRSEMNVSTLELGDSALYLCASSSTSGGSNEQFFGPGTRLTVL.

The chain couples TRBV3-1 (or the pseudogene TRBV3-2) to TRBJ1-2; D is unclear. Trimming pared 3 bases from V and 4 bases from J, leaving 12 bases between. This CDR3 is 14 amino acids long. The V gene's germline CDR1 is LGHDT and CDR2 YNNKEL (reference sequence). CDR3 bases: TGTGCCAGCAGCCAGGGCCGAACAGCCTATGGCTACACCTTC. It encodes CASSQGRTAYGYTF.